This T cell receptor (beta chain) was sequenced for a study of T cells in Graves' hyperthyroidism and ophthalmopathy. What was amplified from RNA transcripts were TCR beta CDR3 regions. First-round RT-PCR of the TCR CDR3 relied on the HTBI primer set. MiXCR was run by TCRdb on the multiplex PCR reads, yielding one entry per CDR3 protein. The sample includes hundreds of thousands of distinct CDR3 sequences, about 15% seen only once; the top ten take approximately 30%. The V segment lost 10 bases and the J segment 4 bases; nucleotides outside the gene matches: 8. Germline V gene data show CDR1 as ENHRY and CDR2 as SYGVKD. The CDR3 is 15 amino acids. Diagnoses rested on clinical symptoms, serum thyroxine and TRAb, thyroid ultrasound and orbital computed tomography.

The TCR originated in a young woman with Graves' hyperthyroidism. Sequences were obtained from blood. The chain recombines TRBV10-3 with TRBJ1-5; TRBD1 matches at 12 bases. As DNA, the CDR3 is TGTGCCACCAAAGGGACAGGGGGCCGTAATCAGCCCCAGCATTTT. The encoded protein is CATKGTGGRNQPQHF.